One sample yielded the 7 T cell receptor beta chains listed below, sequenced in a study of T-cell reconstitution after alpha-beta-depleted transplantation in children. It was with unique molecular identifiers that the TCRbeta library was prepared. Via MiXCR, TCRdb re-called the PCR reads, giving one row per CDR3 protein. The data show hundreds of thousands of distinct CDR3 sequences, about 10% seen once. Sample: PBMCs from the stem cell graft donor, taken from the stem cell graft. These receptors came from a human donor who donated a stem cell graft to a child with acute myeloid leukemia.

The chain couples TRBV10-3 to TRBJ2-1, with D perhaps matching TRBD2 (7 bases). Germline V CDR1 and CDR2: ENHRY, SYGVKD. The CDR3 loop spans 15 amino acids. Trimming removed 4 bases from V and 10 bases from J, with 20 bases in between. The CDR3 reads CAISAGVLAVDEQFF. CDR3 nucleotide sequence: TGTGCCATCAGTGCAGGGGTCCTAGCGGTGGACGAGCAGTTCTTC.

The gene calls are TRBV25-1 and TRBJ1-5; D gene unclear. The CDR3 loop spans 15 amino acids. In germline, CDR1 is MGHDK, CDR2 SYGVNS. V lost 6 bases and J lost 1, with 13 bases in between. The CDR3 spells CASSGPLGSNQPQHF. CDR3 sequence (DNA): TGTGCCAGCAGCGGACCCCTCGGGAGCAATCAGCCCCAGCATTTT.

This clonotype has ten or more counts. This chain links TRBV6-5 with TRBJ1-5; a possible D gene is TRBD1 (5 bases). CDR1 and CDR2 from the germline V gene are MNHEY and SVGAGI. The CDR3 contains 17 residues. V was shortened by 4 bases and J by 2 bases, with 18 bases between the two germline ends. The CDR3 nucleotides read TGTGCCAGCAGTTCCTTGGACACCTCAGGTGGCAATCAGCCCCAGCATTTT. This translates into CASSSLDTSGGNQPQHF.

The V gene is TRBV5-1, the J gene TRBJ2-1, with unresolved D. V was cut by 4 bases and J by 4 bases, with 12 bases left in between. The CDR3 has 14 residues. Germline-derived CDR1 and CDR2 are SGHRS and YFSETQ. CDR3 amino acids: CASSVADPYNEQFF. CDR3 nucleotide sequence: TGCGCCAGCAGCGTGGCGGACCCTTACAATGAGCAGTTCTTC.

This clonotype was seen only a few times. The chain employs TRBV5-1 and TRBJ1-2; the D gene is possibly TRBD1 (5 bases). The CDR3 has 16 amino acids. CDR1 SGHRS and CDR2 YFSETQ come from the germline V gene. V lost 4 bases, J lost 0 bases, and 16 bases lay in between. CDR3 coding DNA: TGCGCCAGCAGCCGCCAACCGGGGCCAGCTAACTATGGCTACACCTTC. It specifies CASSRQPGPANYGYTF.

This clonotype was observed a few times. The rearrangement links TRBV7-9 to TRBJ1-4; TRBD1 aligns across 8 bases. CDR1 is SEHNR, CDR2 FQNEAQ, per germline (reference sequence). The CDR3 consists of 16 residues. V lost 2 bases and J lost 3; bases outside the gene matches: 5. CDR3 sequence reads: CASSLLLDRANEKLFF. The CDR3 DNA follows: TGTGCCAGCAGCTTATTGTTGGACAGGGCTAATGAAAAACTGTTTTTT.

The V call is TRBV20-1, the J call TRBJ2-1; D is unresolved. Trimming removed 0 bases from V and 8 bases from J, with 14 bases in between. CDR1 DFQATT and CDR2 SNEGSKA come from the germline V gene (reference sequence). The CDR3 length is 14 residues. In DNA, the CDR3 is TGCAGTGCTAGAGACCGCTATACATGGGATGAGCAGTTCTTC. Protein sequence: CSARDRYTWDEQFF.